This is a list of T cell receptor beta chains from one sample in a study of blood T cell repertoires in COVID-19. Only in-frame clones appear in the TCRdb table, and some are missing; sequencing was by immunoSEQ multiplex PCR. The sample comprises just over 95,000 clones, 82% of which are singletons, and approximately 18% rests with the top ten. Material: peripheral blood. Receptors were obtained from an older man with acute or convalescent COVID-19. Both conserved end residues are part of each CDR3. The D gene is left open where the match is weak. Clone size, where shown, is once, few, many, or a class for clones that have expanded.

CDR3 DNA: TGTGCCAGCAGTTTCCATCGGACCGCCGGGGGTTCACCCCTCCACTTT; CDR3 protein: CASSFHRTAGGSPLHF; D gene: NA; J gene: TRBJ1-6; V gene: TRBV9; clone size: NA
CDR3 DNA: TGCGCCAGCAGCCACCCCCCGGGGACTGGGAACAATGAGCAGTTCTTC; CDR3 protein: CASSHPPGTGNNEQFF; D gene: NA; J gene: TRBJ2-1; V gene: TRBV4-1; clone size: NA
CDR3 DNA: TGTGCCAGCAAGCGGACAGCCGGTCACTCTGGGGCCAACGTCCTGACTTTC; CDR3 protein: CASKRTAGHSGANVLTF; D gene: NA; J gene: TRBJ2-6; V gene: TRBV5-8; clone size: NA
CDR3 DNA: TGCGCCAGCAGTTACCACAGCTCTGGGGCCAACGTCCTGACTTTC; CDR3 protein: CASSYHSSGANVLTF; D gene: NA; J gene: TRBJ2-6; V gene: TRBV4-3; clone size: NA
CDR3 DNA: TGTGCCAGCAGTTACTGGACAGGAGATGGGGCCAACGTCCTGACTTTC; CDR3 protein: CASSYWTGDGANVLTF; D gene: TRBD1; J gene: TRBJ2-6; V gene: TRBV6-5; clone size: NA
CDR3 DNA: TGTGCCAGCTCACCAGACAAATTCAATCAGCCCCAGCATTTT; CDR3 protein: CASSPDKFNQPQHF; D gene: NA; J gene: TRBJ1-5; V gene: TRBV18; clone size: NA
CDR3 DNA: TGTGCCAGCAGTTTACCACATTACAATGAGCAGTTCTTC; CDR3 protein: CASSLPHYNEQFF; D gene: NA; J gene: TRBJ2-1; V gene: TRBV28; clone size: NA
CDR3 DNA: TGTGCCAGCAGCTTAGAAGGGGCTAGCACAGATACGCAGTATTTT; CDR3 protein: CASSLEGASTDTQYF; D gene: NA; J gene: TRBJ2-3; V gene: TRBV9; clone size: NA
CDR3 DNA: TGCGCCAGCAGCTTTCCGGGACAGGGGGCAGGAGAGACCCAGTACTTC; CDR3 protein: CASSFPGQGAGETQYF; D gene: TRBD1; J gene: TRBJ2-5; V gene: TRBV5-1; clone size: few
CDR3 DNA: TGTGCCTGGAGGACACCGGGACTAAAGCACTACGAGCAGTACTTC; CDR3 protein: CAWRTPGLKHYEQYF; D gene: TRBD2; J gene: TRBJ2-7; V gene: TRBV30; clone size: once
CDR3 DNA: TGCGCCAGCAGTCCGTCGGGAGAGACCCAGTACTTC; CDR3 protein: CASSPSGETQYF; D gene: NA; J gene: TRBJ2-5; V gene: TRBV5-1; clone size: NA
CDR3 DNA: TGTGCCTGGGCTACAGGGGAAGGTAATCAGCCCCAGCATTTT; CDR3 protein: CAWATGEGNQPQHF; D gene: TRBD1; J gene: TRBJ1-5; V gene: TRBV30; clone size: few
CDR3 DNA: TGTGCCAGCTCACGGGGACACCTGAACACTGAAGCTTTCTTT; CDR3 protein: CASSRGHLNTEAFF; D gene: NA; J gene: TRBJ1-1; V gene: TRBV18; clone size: NA
CDR3 DNA: TGTGCCAGCAGCTGGGGACTAGCGGTCTCAGCCGGGGAGCTGTTTTTT; CDR3 protein: CASSWGLAVSAGELFF; D gene: TRBD2; J gene: TRBJ2-2; V gene: TRBV7-2; clone size: once
CDR3 DNA: TGTGCCAGCAGCTACAGGGACTCTGGAAACACCATATATTTT; CDR3 protein: CASSYRDSGNTIYF; D gene: NA; J gene: TRBJ1-3; V gene: TRBV7-9; clone size: NA
CDR3 DNA: TGTGCCAGCAGTGGGACAGGGAATGTCGGTGAGCAGTTCTTC; CDR3 protein: CASSGTGNVGEQFF; D gene: TRBD1; J gene: TRBJ2-1; V gene: TRBV9; clone size: NA
CDR3 DNA: TGTGCCAGCAGCTTAGACGGGCGGGGAGCTGGATACGAGCAGTACTTC; CDR3 protein: CASSLDGRGAGYEQYF; D gene: NA; J gene: TRBJ2-7; V gene: TRBV7-2; clone size: NA
CDR3 DNA: TGTGCCAGCAGCTTTACAGGGGGCCCTACCTACGAGCAGTACTTC; CDR3 protein: CASSFTGGPTYEQYF; D gene: TRBD1; J gene: TRBJ2-7; V gene: TRBV5-6; clone size: NA
CDR3 DNA: TGTGCCAGCAGCCAATTAGCGGGGGCCCACAATGAGCAGTTCTTC; CDR3 protein: CASSQLAGAHNEQFF; D gene: TRBD2; J gene: TRBJ2-1; V gene: TRBV3-1/TRBV3-2; clone size: NA
CDR3 DNA: TGTGCCAGCAGGGACCGGACGGGGGTCACCTACAATGAGCAGTTCTTC; CDR3 protein: CASRDRTGVTYNEQFF; D gene: NA; J gene: TRBJ2-1; V gene: TRBV2; clone size: NA
CDR3 DNA: TGTGCCAGCAGCTTGGGTGAAGGGGGCTGGATGAACACTGAAGCTTTCTTT; CDR3 protein: CASSLGEGGWMNTEAFF; D gene: TRBD1; J gene: TRBJ1-1; V gene: TRBV5-4; clone size: NA
CDR3 DNA: TGTGCCAGCAGCAGACAGGGGGCTCAGCCCCAGCATTTT; CDR3 protein: CASSRQGAQPQHF; D gene: TRBD1; J gene: TRBJ1-5; V gene: TRBV6-2/TRBV6-3; clone size: NA